Listed here is a single T cell receptor beta chain. What it recognizes is unknown. CDR1 is GTSNPN and CDR2 is SVGIG in the germline V gene (reference sequence). With 5 bases clipped from V and 6 bases from J, the junction kept 5 bases outside the gene matches. This CDR3 region has 14 residues. These data originate in a study of cytomegalovirus exposure and HLA in healthy donors. General study results and limits: Certain sequence variants were highly shared and formed a cluster, and this cluster was likely a sequencing artifact. Segments of the TCR beta V type were, in most cases, productive about 87% or about 30% of the time in an earlier analysis.

The PCR contained 60 Vbeta and 13 Jbeta primers. TCRdb keeps only in-frame clones here, not all; method: immunoSEQ multiplex PCR. The table lists about 160,000 clones, about 80% of them singletons. The chain employs TRBV30 and TRBJ2-1; 12 bases are shared with TRBD2. This clonotype was sampled from a female donor in good health and CMV-seronegative. The specimen was PBMCs. CDR3 residues: CAWGGLAGPNEQFF. CDR3 in DNA: TGTGCCTGGGGGGGACTAGCGGGCCCCAATGAGCAGTTCTTC.